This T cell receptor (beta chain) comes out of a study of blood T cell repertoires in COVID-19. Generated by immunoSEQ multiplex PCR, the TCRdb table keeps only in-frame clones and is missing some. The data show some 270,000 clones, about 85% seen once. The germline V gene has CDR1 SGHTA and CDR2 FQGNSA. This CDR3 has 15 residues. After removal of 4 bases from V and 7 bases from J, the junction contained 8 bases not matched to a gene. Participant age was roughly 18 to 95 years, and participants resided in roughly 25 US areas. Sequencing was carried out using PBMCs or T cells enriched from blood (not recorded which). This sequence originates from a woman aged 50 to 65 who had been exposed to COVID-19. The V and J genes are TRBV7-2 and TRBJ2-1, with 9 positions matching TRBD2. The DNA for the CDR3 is TGTGCCAGCAGCTCAAGCGGGGGGAGTAGGAATGAGCAGTTCTTC. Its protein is CASSSSGGSRNEQFF.